The clone carrying this T cell receptor beta chain was picked up one time. Its antigen is undetermined. The sample belongs to a study of shared clonotypes between healthy human individuals. Study context: Each donor had three CD4 naive, three CD4 memory, two CD8 naive and one CD8 memory plate. Regarding the study as a whole: Generally, naive subsets came out with larger estimated richness than memory subsets.

Assay used: immunoSEQ multiplex PCR; TCRdb lists only in-frame clones, some missing. This sample has roughly 2 million clones, with over 85% found just once. Cells designated naive CD8 were CD45RO-negative and were positively selected for CCR7, with terminally differentiated effector memory CD45RA+ cells excluded. Donors, without exception, were Caucasian adults residing in Nashville, Tennessee. V gave up 4 bases and J gave up 10 bases; unmatched junction bases: 7. Germline V CDR1 and CDR2: SGHNT, YYREEE (reference sequence). There are 14 residues in the CDR3. The sample taken for sequencing was naive CD8+ T cells sorted from blood. The genes are TRBV5-4 and TRBJ1-6; 8 positions match TRBD1. The TCR was taken from a man younger than 30 in good health. The CDR3 region has the DNA TGTGCCAGCAGCGAACGACAGGGGAGCTCACCCCTCCACTTT. This gives the protein CASSERQGSSPLHF.